This TCR beta chain was identified in a study of T cells in Graves' hyperthyroidism and ophthalmopathy. Amplification targeted TCR beta CDR3 regions from RNA transcripts. The TCR CDR3 first-round RT-PCR relied on the HTBI primer set. TCRdb passed the multiplex PCR reads through MiXCR, listing each CDR3 protein once. The sample holds 540,000 or so distinct CDR3 sequences, less than 20% seen once. No progression to ophthalmopathy during 18 months of follow-up defined stable disease. Patients with uncontrolled infections, other autoimmune diseases, pregnancy or lactation were excluded. For the diagnoses, clinical symptoms, serum thyroxine and TRAb, thyroid ultrasound and orbital computed tomography were used. This clonotype has ten or more counts. Germline CDR1 is KGHSH and CDR2 is LQKENI. V lost 2 bases to trimming and J lost 8 bases, with 21 bases between them. The CDR3 has 16 amino acids.

This receptor was obtained from a woman in her twenties or thirties with Graves' hyperthyroidism. Material for sequencing was blood. V and J are TRBV18 and TRBJ1-1; D might be TRBD1 (6 bases). This CDR3 reads CASSPSNVDSGTEAFF. The CDR3 DNA is TGTGCCAGCTCACCAAGTAACGTGGACAGCGGTACGGAAGCTTTCTTT.